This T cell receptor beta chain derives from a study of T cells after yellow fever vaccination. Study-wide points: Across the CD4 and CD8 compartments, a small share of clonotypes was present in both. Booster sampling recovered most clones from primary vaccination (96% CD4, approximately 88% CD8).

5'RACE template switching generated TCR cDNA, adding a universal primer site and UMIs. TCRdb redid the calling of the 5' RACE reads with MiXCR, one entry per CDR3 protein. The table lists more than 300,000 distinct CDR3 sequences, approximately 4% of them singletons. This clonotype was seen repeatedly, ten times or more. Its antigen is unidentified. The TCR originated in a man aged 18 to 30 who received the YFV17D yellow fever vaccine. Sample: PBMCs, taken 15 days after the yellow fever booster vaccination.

The CDR3 coding sequence is TGTGCCAGCGCCGGGACTAGCGGGGAATATCGTGAGCAGTTCTTC. Its protein is CASAGTSGEYREQFF. The chain combines TRBV18 with TRBJ2-1; 13 bases are a match to TRBD2. Germline loops: CDR1 KGHSH, CDR2 LQKENI. CDR3 length: 15 amino acids. The junction had 10 bases not matched to a gene; V was cut back by 8 bases and J by 9 bases.